These 22 T cell receptor beta chains were all obtained from the same sample, sequenced in a study of blood T cell repertoires in COVID-19. Assay: immunoSEQ multiplex PCR; the TCRdb copy retains only in-frame clones and omits some. The sample lists about 480,000 clones, roughly 90% occurring once. Sequenced material: PBMCs or T cells enriched from blood (not recorded which). Receptors were obtained from a middle-aged woman who had recovered from COVID-19.

This clone was detected a few times. This chain joins TRBV6-5 and TRBJ1-2; no reliable D call. V lost 6 bases, J lost 0 bases, and 8 bases lay in between. In germline, CDR1 is MNHEY, CDR2 SVGAGI. The CDR3 totals 13 residues. In nucleotides, the CDR3 is TGTGCCAGCAGATTAATTACTAACTATGGCTACACCTTC. Amino acids: CASRLITNYGYTF.

The chain recombines TRBV27 with TRBJ1-2; the D is unclear. Germline V gene data show CDR1 as MNHEY and CDR2 as SMNVEV (reference sequence). Trimming left V 3 bases short and J 1 base short, with 12 bases between. This CDR3 is built from 15 residues. The CDR3 DNA sequence: TGTGCCAGCAGTTTCAAACAGCCTTATAACTATGGCTACACCTTC. It specifies CASSFKQPYNYGYTF.

The V call is TRBV11-2, the J call TRBJ2-1, with no clear D. The ends were cut back, 0 bases at V and 3 bases at J, with 9 bases in the middle. The CDR3 totals 15 residues. Germline CDR1 SGHAT, CDR2 FQNNGV. CDR3 protein: CASSLDLVSYNEQFF. The CDR3 DNA is TGTGCCAGCAGCTTAGATCTGGTCAGCTACAATGAGCAGTTCTTC.

The V and J genes are TRBV10-3 and TRBJ1-1, with a tentative D call TRBD1 (5 bases). The CDR3 covers 12 residues. Germline V CDR1 and CDR2: ENHRY, SYGVKD. The V end lost 3 bases, the J end lost 7 bases, and 9 bases lay between the germline ends. CDR3 sequence (DNA): TGTGCCATCAGTGAAGAAGGGGATGAAGCTTTCTTT. Amino acids: CAISEEGDEAFF.

The gene calls are TRBV14 and TRBJ2-7; D not resolved. The ends were cut back, 3 bases at V and 2 bases at J, with 2 bases in the middle. CDR3 size: 11 residues. Germline values: CDR1 SGHDN, CDR2 FVKESK. The CDR3, as DNA: TGTGCCAGCAGCCACGCCTACGAGCAGTACTTC. Its protein product is CASSHAYEQYF.

This clone was seen just once. This sequence joins TRBV24-1 and TRBJ1-6, with D hard to call. CDR1 and CDR2 from the germline V gene are KGHDR and SFDVKD. V was trimmed by 4 bases and J by 1 base, leaving 4 bases between them. The CDR3 totals 14 residues. Here the CDR3 DNA reads TGTGCCACCAGTGACAGGTCCTATAATTCACCCCTCCACTTT. It codes for CATSDRSYNSPLHF.

This chain connects TRBV29-1 to TRBJ1-2; TRBD1 agrees at 8 bases. Losses at the gene ends were 6 bases for V and 8 bases for J; bases not matched to a gene: 14. CDR3 length: 14 amino acids. The germline V gene has CDR1 SQVTM and CDR2 ANQGSEA. Here the CDR3 DNA reads TGCAGCGTCGCTCCCGTGGGCAGGGGGCAAGGCTACACCTTC. Amino acid sequence: CSVAPVGRGQGYTF.

The chain is built from TRBV2 and TRBJ2-5; perhaps TRBD2 as D (5 bases). Trimming left V 7 bases short and J 4 bases short, with 10 bases between. Germline CDR1 SNHLY, CDR2 FYNNEI. This CDR3 has 12 residues. This CDR3 reads CASTPSRETQYF. The CDR3 nucleotides read TGTGCCAGCACCCCTAGCCGAGAGACCCAGTACTTC.

J is TRBJ1-1 and V is TRBV15; D uncertain. V lost 0 bases and J 1 base, leaving 15 bases between the germline ends. This CDR3 comprises 17 residues. In germline, CDR1 is LNHNV, CDR2 YYDKDF (reference sequence). CDR3 loop: CATSRDSFGRTNTEAFF. In nucleotides, the CDR3 is TGTGCCACCAGCAGAGATTCCTTTGGTAGAACGAACACTGAAGCTTTCTTT.

This chain connects TRBV4-1 to TRBJ2-1, with D perhaps matching TRBD2 (6 bases). Trimming left V 3 bases short and J 0 bases short, with 9 bases between. Germline CDR1 is MGHRA and CDR2 is YSYEKL. The CDR3 contains 15 residues. CDR3 sequence reads: CASSQGTSSYNEQFF. DNA of the CDR3: TGCGCCAGCAGCCAGGGGACTTCCTCCTACAATGAGCAGTTCTTC.

The CDR3 loop is CASSQAGTEEETQYF. The CDR3 DNA reads TGCGCCAGCAGCCAAGCCGGGACAGAAGAAGAGACCCAGTACTTC. This chain uses TRBV4-3 with TRBJ2-5, with TRBD1 matching 7 bases. Germline V gene sequence: CDR1 LGHNA, CDR2 YSLEER. V was pared by 1 base and J by 3 bases, with 5 bases of the junction left unmatched. This CDR3 is built from 15 residues.

The gene calls are TRBV6-5 and TRBJ2-7, with TRBD2 identical over 7 bases. Germline CDR1 reads MNHEY; CDR2 reads SVGAGI. The CDR3 loop spans 13 amino acids. V shed 6 bases, J shed 0 bases, and the junction held 2 bases outside the gene matches. The CDR3 bases are TGTGCCAGCAGGCGGGAGCTCTCCTACGAGCAGTACTTC. This translates into CASRRELSYEQYF.

The rearrangement links TRBV27 to TRBJ1-1, with D possibly TRBD1 on 6 matching bases. The germline V gene encodes CDR1 MNHEY and CDR2 SMNVEV (reference sequence). V gave up 7 bases and J gave up 2 bases, with 17 bases separating them. CDR3 length equals 15 residues. This CDR3 reads CASTPRPTGNTEAFF. The CDR3 bases are TGTGCCAGCACCCCGCGCCCGACAGGCAACACTGAAGCTTTCTTT.

V and J are TRBV11-3 and TRBJ2-7, with unresolved D. The CDR3 has 13 residues. Germline V gene data show CDR1 as SGHNT and CDR2 as YENEEA. The V end lost 2 bases, the J end lost 2 bases, and 7 bases lay between the germline ends. CDR3 amino acids: CASSLSPTYEQYF. In DNA form, the CDR3 reads TGTGCCAGCAGCTTAAGCCCAACCTACGAGCAGTACTTC.

This rearrangement joins TRBV9 to TRBJ2-1, with a tentative D call TRBD2 (5 bases). V was cut by 4 bases and J by 4 bases, with 24 bases left in between. The CDR3 loop spans 18 amino acids. Germline V gene sequence: CDR1 SGDLS, CDR2 YYNGEE. CDR3 loop: CASSHPAGLALSYNEQFF. In DNA form, the CDR3 reads TGTGCCAGCAGCCACCCAGCCGGGCTAGCTCTTTCTTACAATGAGCAGTTCTTC.

The chain couples TRBV5-1 to TRBJ1-1; no clear D. CDR3 length: 15 amino acids. Germline-derived CDR1 and CDR2 are SGHRS and YFSETQ. Trimming removed 3 bases at V and 3 bases at J, with 15 bases between. CDR3 sequence: CASSWRHVGDTEAFF. The CDR3, as DNA: TGCGCCAGCAGCTGGCGACACGTCGGCGACACTGAAGCTTTCTTT.

This clone occurred once. The genes are TRBV20-1 and TRBJ1-2, with 8 nucleotides matching TRBD1. Germline CDR1 and CDR2: DFQATT and SNEGSKA (reference sequence). The CDR3 length is 15 residues. J was trimmed by 2 bases and V by 3 bases; bases with no gene match: 8. The CDR3 loop is CSASPGGGRNYGYTF. DNA of the CDR3: TGCAGTGCTAGTCCAGGGGGCGGTCGAAACTATGGCTACACCTTC.

The chain links TRBV24-1 to TRBJ2-5; D is possibly TRBD2 (5 bases). The CDR3 consists of 15 residues. V lost 2 bases, J lost 1 base, and 10 bases lay in between. Germline V gene sequence: CDR1 KGHDR, CDR2 SFDVKD. The CDR3 reads CATSDSVGLQETQYF. In nucleotides, the CDR3 is TGTGCCACCAGTGATTCTGTTGGACTCCAAGAGACCCAGTACTTC.

V is TRBV5-1 and J is TRBJ1-1; 8 bases are shared with TRBD1. This CDR3 has 15 amino acids. V trimming: 2 bases; J trimming: 1 base; junction bases outside the gene matches: 4. The V gene's germline CDR1 is SGHRS and CDR2 YFSETQ. CDR3 coding DNA: TGCGCCAGCAGCTTTACAGGGGGTTGGAACACTGAAGCTTTCTTT. Translation: CASSFTGGWNTEAFF.

The rearrangement links TRBV4-1 to TRBJ1-1; D not certain. Germline values: CDR1 MGHRA, CDR2 YSYEKL. Trimming left V 0 bases short and J 10 bases short, with 18 bases between. The CDR3 loop spans 15 amino acids. CDR3 sequence reads: CASSQDPWAERGAFF. The CDR3 nucleotides read TGCGCCAGCAGCCAAGATCCATGGGCAGAGCGGGGAGCTTTCTTT.

This chain joins TRBV6-5 and TRBJ2-7, with 7 bases lining up with TRBD1. The V gene's germline CDR1 is MNHEY and CDR2 SVGAGI. This CDR3 is 14 amino acids long. V trimming: 6 bases; J trimming: 1 base; junction bases outside the gene matches: 6. As DNA, the CDR3 is TGTGCCAGCAGCCGGGACAGTGGGTCCTACGAGCAGTACTTC. Translation: CASSRDSGSYEQYF.

The chain uses TRBV18 and TRBJ1-5; 7 bases match TRBD1. V was pared by 4 bases and J by 0 bases, with 9 bases of the junction left unmatched. CDR1 is KGHSH and CDR2 is LQKENI in the germline V gene. This CDR3 has 17 residues. DNA of the CDR3: TGTGCCAGCTCACTAAGGGACAGTGAATATAGCAATCAGCCCCAGCATTTT. This codes for CASSLRDSEYSNQPQHF.